This T cell receptor beta chain was found in a study of cytomegalovirus exposure and HLA in healthy donors. Study-wide points: Immune exposure data for these donors was limited to CMV serostatus. Using a false discovery rate of 0.05, a later analysis showed that 16,951 TCR beta sequences were associated with HLA alleles. TCR beta V segments were, for the most part, productive about 87% or about 30% of the time in an earlier analysis.

Germline V gene data show CDR1 as SEHNR and CDR2 as FQNEAQ (reference sequence). V lost 2 bases to trimming and J lost 2 bases, with 15 bases between them. CDR3 length equals 17 residues. PCR used 60 Vbeta primers and 13 Jbeta primers. Sequencing was performed with immunoSEQ multiplex PCR; in TCRdb, only in-frame clones are kept and a portion is missing. The sample holds 100,000 to 150,000 clones; just under 75% are singletons and the top ten take 6.6%. A word on this clone: Its specificity is unknown. Other DNA sequences within the sample encode an identical CDR3.

The rearrangement uses TRBV7-9 and TRBJ1-4; D possibly corresponds to TRBD1 (6 bases). This TCR was sampled from a man aged 35 to 55 in good health and CMV-seropositive. Sequencing input: PBMCs. The CDR3 DNA reads as TGTGCCAGCAGCTTAAGGGGGGCGGGGGCGACTAATGAAAAACTGTTTTTT. This gives the protein CASSLRGAGATNEKLFF. Supplemented by reference TRBV7-9 and TRBJ1-4, the full variable domain reads DTGVSQNPRHKITKRGQNVTFRCDPISEHNRLYWYRQTLGQGPEFLTYFQNEAQLEKSRLLSDRFSAERPKGSFSTLEIQRTEQGDSAMYLCASSLRGAGATNEKLFFGSGTQLSVL.